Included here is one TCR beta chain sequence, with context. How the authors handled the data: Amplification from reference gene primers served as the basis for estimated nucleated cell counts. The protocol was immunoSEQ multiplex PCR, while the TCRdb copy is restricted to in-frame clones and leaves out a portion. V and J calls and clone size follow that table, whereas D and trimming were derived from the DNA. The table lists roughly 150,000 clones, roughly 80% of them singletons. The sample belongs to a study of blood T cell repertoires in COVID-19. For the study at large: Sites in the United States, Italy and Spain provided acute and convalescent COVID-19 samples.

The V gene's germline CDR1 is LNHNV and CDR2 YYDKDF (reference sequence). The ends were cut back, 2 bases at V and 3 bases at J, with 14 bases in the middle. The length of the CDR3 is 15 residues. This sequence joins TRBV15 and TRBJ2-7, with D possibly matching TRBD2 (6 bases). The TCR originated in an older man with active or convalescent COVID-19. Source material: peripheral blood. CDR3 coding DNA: TGTGCCACCAGCAGATCTCTACTCGGGGGCTACGAGCAGTACTTC. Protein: CATSRSLLGGYEQYF.